This TCR beta chain was identified in a study of blood T cell repertoires in COVID-19. Overall study: Acute and convalescent COVID-19 samples came from the United States, Italy and Spain.

This table comes from immunoSEQ multiplex PCR, and its TCRdb copy is limited to in-frame clones, with some not included. The top ten clones hold over 0.95% of a sample with about 370,000 clones, roughly nine tenths of them seen once. Everyone who took part was 18 to 89 years old, and they came from roughly 25 US areas. Participant reports of clinical history set cohort assignment. Each recovered donor of Cohort 3 presented with two negative PCRs, clearance, or symptom resolution. The CDR3 extends over 13 amino acids. Trimming at V came to 0 bases and at J to 4 bases, leaving 3 bases not matched to a gene. Germline values: CDR1 GTSNPN, CDR2 SVGIG (reference sequence).

Material: PBMCs or T cells enriched from blood (not recorded which). The rearrangement links TRBV30 to TRBJ2-7; 7 bases are shared with TRBD1. The receptor was derived from a man between 18 and 29 years old who had recovered from COVID-19. CDR3 region: CAWSVDRIYEQYF. The CDR3 DNA follows: TGTGCCTGGAGTGTGGACAGGATTTACGAGCAGTACTTC.